The 13 T cell receptor beta chains reported below all come from one sample, sequenced in a study of blood T cells in healthy people across ages. It was with a sample-barcoded 5' primer and a J-beta primer mix that a second PCR of about 7 to 12 cycles was run. TCRdb analysed the 5' RACE reads with MiXCR anew, one entry per CDR3 protein. The sample yields 1,800,000 or so distinct CDR3 sequences, about 39% seen once. The specimen was blood. The source is a human donor in good health.

The genes are TRBV20-1 and TRBJ2-2; a weak D match, TRBD1 (6 bases). V lost 6 bases and J 4 bases, leaving 12 bases between the germline ends. Looked up from germline, CDR1 is DFQATT and CDR2 is SNEGSKA (reference sequence). The CDR3 covers 13 residues. DNA for the CDR3: TGCAGTGCCACCGGGACATCCACCGGGGAGCTGTTTTTT. Amino acid sequence: CSATGTSTGELFF.

This clonotype was seen more than once but under ten times. The chain uses TRBV20-1 and TRBJ2-4; no reliable D call. The assigned J gene may be wrong: the sequence end matches TRBJ2-7 better. Per germline, CDR1 DFQATT and CDR2 SNEGSKA (reference sequence). The CDR3 is 12 residues long. The DNA of the CDR3 is TGCAGTGCCCAACCACCAGTGGGCGAGCAGTACTTC. It codes for CSAQPPVGEQYF.

This clonotype was counted a few times. The chain uses TRBV6-2 or TRBV6-3 and TRBJ1-4; D not certain. CDR3 size: 14 residues. Germline CDR1 reads MNHEY; CDR2 reads SVGEGT. Trimming left V 4 bases short and J 5 bases short, with 11 bases between. The DNA for the CDR3 is TGTGCCAGCAGTTCCCCTGGATCGAATGAAAAACTGTTTTTT. Residues: CASSSPGSNEKLFF.

The chain employs TRBV4-2 and TRBJ1-1, with a tentative D call TRBD1 (6 bases). This CDR3 has 15 residues. Germline values: CDR1 LGHNA, CDR2 YNFKEQ. V was pared by 4 bases and J by 1 base, with 13 bases between. The CDR3 coding sequence is TGTGCCAGCAGCCGGACAGAGAATGCGAACACTGAAGCTTTCTTT. Protein sequence: CASSRTENANTEAFF.

This clonotype was picked up a small number of times. V and J are TRBV5-1 and TRBJ1-2, with D perhaps TRBD1 (5 bases). The CDR3 contains 15 residues. Germline assignment: CDR1 SGHRS and CDR2 YFSETQ. V was clipped by 4 bases and J by 4 bases, with 17 bases between them. The CDR3 sequence: CASSPDGGEGYGYTF. CDR3 nucleotide sequence: TGCGCCAGCAGCCCGGATGGGGGGGAGGGCTATGGCTACACCTTC.

V gene TRBV11-1 combines with J gene TRBJ2-7; a weak D match, TRBD2 (6 bases). V lost 1 base to trimming and J lost 0 bases, with 13 bases between them. CDR3 length equals 16 residues. The V gene's germline CDR1 is SGHAT and CDR2 FQDESV (reference sequence). The CDR3 coding sequence is TGTGCCAGCAGCTTAGGCAGTCGGGGGAACTCCTACGAGCAGTACTTC. Translating gives CASSLGSRGNSYEQYF.

The V and J genes are TRBV5-5 and TRBJ2-3, with D possibly being TRBD1 (6 bases). Germline loops: CDR1 SGHKS, CDR2 YYEKEE (reference sequence). V shed 6 bases and J shed 0 bases, with 14 bases lying between them. This CDR3 has 15 amino acids. The CDR3 coding sequence is TGTGCCAGCACCCAAGAAGGACAGAGCACAGATACGCAGTATTTT. It yields the protein CASTQEGQSTDTQYF.

V and J are TRBV7-2 and TRBJ1-1, with a possible D match to TRBD1 (5 bases). This CDR3 has 15 amino acids. Trimming cost V 0 bases and J 1 base, with 9 bases left between them. Germline V CDR1 and CDR2: SGHTA, FQGNSA. The CDR3 is CASSLAGPPNTEAFF. Here the CDR3 DNA reads TGTGCCAGCAGCTTAGCGGGACCGCCGAACACTGAAGCTTTCTTT.

The chain combines TRBV5-1 with TRBJ1-2; no reliable D call. Germline V gene sequence: CDR1 SGHRS, CDR2 YFSETQ. The V end was cut by 2 bases, the J end by 3 bases, with 11 bases between. This CDR3 contains 14 residues. CDR3 nucleotides: TGCGCCAGCAGCTTAAAATCAGAAGACTATGGCTACACCTTC. Protein sequence: CASSLKSEDYGYTF.

The chain combines TRBV6-6 with TRBJ1-2; 7 nucleotides line up with TRBD1. The CDR3 totals 13 residues. The V gene end was trimmed by 6 bases and the J gene end by 7 bases; junction bases not matched to a gene: 8. CDR1 is MNHNY, CDR2 SVGAGI, per germline (reference sequence). In DNA, the CDR3 is TGTGCCAGCAGCCAAACAGGGGTGGCTGGCTACACCTTC. This gives the protein CASSQTGVAGYTF.

This clonotype occurred a few times. The chain joins TRBV12-3 or TRBV12-4 to TRBJ2-3; D assignment may be TRBD1 or TRBD2 (6 bases each). This CDR3 comprises 12 residues. V lost 7 bases to trimming and J lost 8 bases, with 13 bases between them. This CDR3 is CASTPGAPTQYF. CDR3 in DNA: TGTGCCAGCACCCCGGGGGCACCTACGCAGTATTTT.

V gene TRBV12-3 or TRBV12-4 combines with J gene TRBJ1-6, with TRBD1 as a possible D gene (6 bases). V was clipped by 4 bases and J by 6 bases, with 13 bases between them. The length of the CDR3 is 15 residues. The CDR3 loop reads CASSWGGRGNSPLHF. The CDR3 nucleotides are TGTGCCAGCAGTTGGGGCGGCAGGGGTAATTCACCCCTCCACTTT.

As to this clonotype: Relative to the germline gene, one junction end is altered; a read error may explain this. The rearrangement uses TRBV29-1 and TRBJ1-2; 12 bases align to TRBD1. This CDR3 contains 13 residues. Germline CDR1 is SQVTM and CDR2 is ANQGSEA. DNA of the CDR3: TGCGGCGTGGGGACAGGGGGCTACTATGGCTACACCTTC. It yields the protein CGVGTGGYYGYTF.